The subject of this entry is one TCR beta chain. Its antigen is as yet unknown. The germline gene is not matched at one end of the junction; a read error may be the cause. CDR1 is SGHTA, CDR2 FQGTGA, per germline. The CDR3 extends over 11 amino acids. RNA served as the template for amplifying TCR beta CDR3 regions. HTBI primers were employed in first-round RT-PCR, then a second-round multiplex PCR followed. TCRdb processed the multiplex PCR reads anew with MiXCR; each CDR3 protein has one entry. The data hold a few hundred thousand distinct CDR3 sequences, with less than 45% observed a single time. Uncontrolled infections, pregnancy, lactation or other autoimmune diseases led to patient exclusion. This sample was taken from a study of Graves' ophthalmopathy and Graves' hyperthyroidism. Study-level points and caveats: In separating ophthalmopathy from stable hyperthyroidism, a 13-signature model achieved 87.88% sensitivity and around 80% specificity.

V and J are TRBV7-3 and TRBJ2-7; possibly TRBD2 for D (7 bases). The sample consisted of peripheral blood or thyroid tissue (not recorded which). This sequence was found in an adult man with Graves' hyperthyroidism. The CDR3 bases are TGTGCCAGCACGGGGGGCACCGAGCGGTACTTC. This translates into CASTGGTERYF.